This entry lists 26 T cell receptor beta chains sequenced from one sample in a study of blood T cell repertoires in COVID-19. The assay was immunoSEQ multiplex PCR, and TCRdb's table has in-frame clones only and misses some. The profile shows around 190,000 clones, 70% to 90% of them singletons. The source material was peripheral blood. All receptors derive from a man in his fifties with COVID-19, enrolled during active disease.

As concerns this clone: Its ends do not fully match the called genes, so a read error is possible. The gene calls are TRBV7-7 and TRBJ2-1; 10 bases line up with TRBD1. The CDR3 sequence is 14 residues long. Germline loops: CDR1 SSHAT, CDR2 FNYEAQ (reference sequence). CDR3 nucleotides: TGTGCTAGCAGCCTGGGACAGGGGATAGGTGAGCAGTTCTTC. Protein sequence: CASSLGQGIGEQFF.

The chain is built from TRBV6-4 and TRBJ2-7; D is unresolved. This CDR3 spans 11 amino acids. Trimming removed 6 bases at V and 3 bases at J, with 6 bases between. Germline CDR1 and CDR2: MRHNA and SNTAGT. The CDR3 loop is CASRDLYEQYF. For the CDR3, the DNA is TGTGCCAGCAGGGACCTCTACGAGCAGTACTTC.

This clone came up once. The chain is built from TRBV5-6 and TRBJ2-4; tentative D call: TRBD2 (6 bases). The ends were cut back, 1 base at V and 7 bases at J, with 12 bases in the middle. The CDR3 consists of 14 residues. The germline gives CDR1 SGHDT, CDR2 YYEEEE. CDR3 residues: CASSLSGDTNIQYF. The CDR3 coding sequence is TGTGCCAGCAGCTTGTCGGGAGACACCAACATTCAGTACTTC.

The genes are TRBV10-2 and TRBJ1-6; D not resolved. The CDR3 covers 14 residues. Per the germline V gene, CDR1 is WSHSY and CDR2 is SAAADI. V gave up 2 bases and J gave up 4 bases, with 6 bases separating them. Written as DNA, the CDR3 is TGCGCCAGCAGTGAGGTCAGATATAATTCACCCCTCCACTTT. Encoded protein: CASSEVRYNSPLHF.

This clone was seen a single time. This CDR3 is CASNTSLSQDRSQETQYF. The CDR3, as DNA: TGTGCCAGTAACACATCTCTTTCGCAGGACAGGAGCCAAGAGACCCAGTACTTC. The V call is TRBV19, the J call TRBJ2-5; 7 nucleotides match TRBD1. This CDR3 comprises 18 residues. V dropped 7 bases and J dropped 1; count of bases not matched to a gene: 18. Per the germline V gene, CDR1 is LNHDA and CDR2 is SQIVND (reference sequence).

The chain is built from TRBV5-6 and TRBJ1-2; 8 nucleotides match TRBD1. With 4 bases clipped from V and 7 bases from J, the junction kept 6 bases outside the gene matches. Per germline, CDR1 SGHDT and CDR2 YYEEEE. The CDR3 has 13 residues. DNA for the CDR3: TGTGCCAGCAGCCCCCGACAGGGGTTTGGCTACACCTTC. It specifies CASSPRQGFGYTF.

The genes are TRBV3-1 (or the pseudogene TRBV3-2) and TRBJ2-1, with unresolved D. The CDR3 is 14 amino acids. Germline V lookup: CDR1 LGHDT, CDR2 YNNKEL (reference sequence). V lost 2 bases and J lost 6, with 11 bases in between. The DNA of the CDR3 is TGTGCCAGCAGCCAATACGAGCATTTCAATGAGCAGTTCTTC. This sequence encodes CASSQYEHFNEQFF.

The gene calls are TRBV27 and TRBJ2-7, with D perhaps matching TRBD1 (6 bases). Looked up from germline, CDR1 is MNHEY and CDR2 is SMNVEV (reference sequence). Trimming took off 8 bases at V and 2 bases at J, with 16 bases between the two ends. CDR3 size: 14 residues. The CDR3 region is CASYPGGKPYEQYF. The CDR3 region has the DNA TGTGCCAGCTACCCTGGGGGCAAACCCTACGAGCAGTACTTC.

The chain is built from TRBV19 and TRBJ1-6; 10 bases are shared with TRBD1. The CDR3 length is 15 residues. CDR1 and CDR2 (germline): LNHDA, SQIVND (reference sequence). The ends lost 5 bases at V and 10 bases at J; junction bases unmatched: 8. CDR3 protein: CASSAGQGKGSPLHF. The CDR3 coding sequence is TGTGCCAGTAGTGCGGGACAGGGGAAGGGATCACCCCTCCACTTT.

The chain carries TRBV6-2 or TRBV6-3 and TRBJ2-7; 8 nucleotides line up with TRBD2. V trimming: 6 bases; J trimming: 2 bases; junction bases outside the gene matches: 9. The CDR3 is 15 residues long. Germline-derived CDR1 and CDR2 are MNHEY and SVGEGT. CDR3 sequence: CASSPGGAGAYEQYF. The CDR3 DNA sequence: TGTGCCAGCAGCCCGGGGGGGGCTGGGGCCTACGAGCAGTACTTC.

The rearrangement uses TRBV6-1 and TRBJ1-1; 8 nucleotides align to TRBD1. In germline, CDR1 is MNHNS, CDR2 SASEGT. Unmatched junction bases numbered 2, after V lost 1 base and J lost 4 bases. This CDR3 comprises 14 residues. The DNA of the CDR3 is TGTGCCAGCAGTGAAGTTGGACAGGGCACTGAAGCTTTCTTT. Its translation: CASSEVGQGTEAFF.

CDR3 DNA sequence: TGTGCCAGCACCGAATGGGACAACCAGTACTTC. It codes for CASTEWDNQYF. The chain employs TRBV2 and TRBJ2-7, with D perhaps TRBD1 (6 bases). V was clipped by 7 bases and J by 10 bases, with 14 bases between them. The CDR3 sequence is 11 residues long. The germline gives CDR1 SNHLY, CDR2 FYNNEI.

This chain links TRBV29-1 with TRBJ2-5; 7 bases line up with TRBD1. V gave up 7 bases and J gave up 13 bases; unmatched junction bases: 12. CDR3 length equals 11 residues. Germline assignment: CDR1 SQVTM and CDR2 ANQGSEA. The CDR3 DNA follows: TGCAGCGACCTCTCCGGGACAGTGGGGTACTTC. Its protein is CSDLSGTVGYF.

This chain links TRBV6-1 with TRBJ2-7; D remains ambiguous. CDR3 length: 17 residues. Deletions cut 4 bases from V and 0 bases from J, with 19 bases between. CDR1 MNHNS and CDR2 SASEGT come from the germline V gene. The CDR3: CASSAATGRWSSYEQYF. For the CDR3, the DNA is TGTGCCAGCAGTGCGGCGACCGGCCGGTGGAGCTCCTACGAGCAGTACTTC.

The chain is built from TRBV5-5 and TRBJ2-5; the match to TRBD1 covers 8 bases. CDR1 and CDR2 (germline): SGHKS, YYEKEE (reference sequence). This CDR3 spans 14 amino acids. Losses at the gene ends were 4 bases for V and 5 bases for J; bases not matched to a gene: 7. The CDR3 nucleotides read TGTGCCAGCAGCAGGCCGACAGGGGTGGAGACCCAGTACTTC. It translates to CASSRPTGVETQYF.

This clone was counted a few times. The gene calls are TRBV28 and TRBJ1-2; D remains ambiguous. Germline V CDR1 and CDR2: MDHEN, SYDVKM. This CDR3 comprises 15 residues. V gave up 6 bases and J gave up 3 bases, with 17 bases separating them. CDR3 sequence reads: CASSRTAAGYYGYTF. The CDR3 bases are TGTGCCAGCAGCCGAACAGCTGCCGGATACTATGGCTACACCTTC.

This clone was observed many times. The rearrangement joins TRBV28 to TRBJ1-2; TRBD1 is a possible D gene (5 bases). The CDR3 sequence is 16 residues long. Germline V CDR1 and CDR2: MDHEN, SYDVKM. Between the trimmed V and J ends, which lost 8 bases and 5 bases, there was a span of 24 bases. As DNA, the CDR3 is TGTGCCAGCCTGCTTTTGCGTGGGGCAGAAGCTTATGGCTACACCTTC. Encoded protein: CASLLLRGAEAYGYTF.

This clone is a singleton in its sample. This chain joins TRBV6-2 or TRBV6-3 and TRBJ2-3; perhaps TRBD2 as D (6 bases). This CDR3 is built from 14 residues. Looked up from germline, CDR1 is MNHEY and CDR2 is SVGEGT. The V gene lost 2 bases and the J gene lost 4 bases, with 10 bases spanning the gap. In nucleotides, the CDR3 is TGTGCCAGCAGTTACAGTGGGGGGTCAGATACGCAGTATTTT. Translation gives CASSYSGGSDTQYF.

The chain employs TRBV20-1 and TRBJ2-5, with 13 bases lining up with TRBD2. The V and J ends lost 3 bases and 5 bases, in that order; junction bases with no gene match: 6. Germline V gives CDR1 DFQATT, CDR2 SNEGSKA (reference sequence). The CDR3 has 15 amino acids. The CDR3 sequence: CSASWTSGGGETQYF. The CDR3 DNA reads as TGCAGTGCTAGTTGGACTAGCGGGGGAGGCGAGACCCAGTACTTC.

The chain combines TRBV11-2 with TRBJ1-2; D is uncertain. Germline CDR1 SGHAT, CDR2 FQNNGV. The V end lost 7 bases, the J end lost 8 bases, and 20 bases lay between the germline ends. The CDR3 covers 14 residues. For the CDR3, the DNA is TGTGCCAGCACCCATAGTCGGGGTCGGGGAGGCTACACCTTC. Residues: CASTHSRGRGGYTF.

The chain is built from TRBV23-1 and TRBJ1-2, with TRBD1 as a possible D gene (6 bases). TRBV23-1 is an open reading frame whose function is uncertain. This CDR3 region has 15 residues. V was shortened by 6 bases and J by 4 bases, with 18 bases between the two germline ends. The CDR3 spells CASRATGLSGYGYTF. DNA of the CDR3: TGCGCCAGCAGAGCTACAGGGCTCTCCGGCTATGGCTACACCTTC.

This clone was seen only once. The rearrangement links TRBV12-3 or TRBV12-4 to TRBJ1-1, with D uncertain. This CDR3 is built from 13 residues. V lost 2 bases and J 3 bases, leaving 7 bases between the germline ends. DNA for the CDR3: TGTGCCAGCAGTTTATCGAGGGACACTGAAGCTTTCTTT. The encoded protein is CASSLSRDTEAFF.

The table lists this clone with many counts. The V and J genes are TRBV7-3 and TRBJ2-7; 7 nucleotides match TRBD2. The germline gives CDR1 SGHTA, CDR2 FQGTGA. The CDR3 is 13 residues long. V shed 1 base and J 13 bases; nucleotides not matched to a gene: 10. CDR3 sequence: CASSLIPGGDSYF. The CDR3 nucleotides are TGTGCCAGCAGCTTAATTCCGGGGGGTGACTCCTACTTC.

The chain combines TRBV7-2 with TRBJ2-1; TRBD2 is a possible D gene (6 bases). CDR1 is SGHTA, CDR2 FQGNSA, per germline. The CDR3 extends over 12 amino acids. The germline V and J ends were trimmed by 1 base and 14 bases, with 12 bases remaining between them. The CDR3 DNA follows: TGTGCCAGCAGCTTAGGCGGAGGGCCTGAGTTCTTC. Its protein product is CASSLGGGPEFF.

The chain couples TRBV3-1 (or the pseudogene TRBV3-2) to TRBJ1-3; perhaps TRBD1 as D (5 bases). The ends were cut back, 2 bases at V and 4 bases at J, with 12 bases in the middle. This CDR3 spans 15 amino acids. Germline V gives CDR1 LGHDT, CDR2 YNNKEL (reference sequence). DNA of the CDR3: TGTGCCAGCAGCCAAAGGACATTTTCCGGAAACACCATATATTTT. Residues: CASSQRTFSGNTIYF.

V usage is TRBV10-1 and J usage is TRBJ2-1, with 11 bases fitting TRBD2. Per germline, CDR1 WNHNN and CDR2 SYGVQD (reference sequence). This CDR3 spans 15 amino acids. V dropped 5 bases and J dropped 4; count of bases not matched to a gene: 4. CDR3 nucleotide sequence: TGCGCCAGCAGTTCGGGACTAGCGGCTTACAATGAGCAGTTCTTC. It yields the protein CASSSGLAAYNEQFF.